A single sample is the source of the 14 T cell receptor beta chains below, sequenced in a study of T cells in women clearing cervical HPV infection. Here immunoSEQ multiplex PCR was the method, and the copy in TCRdb shows in-frame clones only, minus some. The listing records about 22,000 clones. Sequencing was done on a sample of blood buffy coat. These receptors came from a woman aged 18-69 years with a cervical HPV16 infection that either progressed to CIN3+ or cleared (not recorded which).

As for this clone: The read halts 3 residues ahead of the CDR3 end, with the missing end drawn from the germline J gene. The chain recombines TRBV7-9 with TRBJ2-3, with a possible D match to TRBD1 (6 bases). CDR1 is SEHNR, CDR2 FQNEAQ, per germline (reference sequence). The CDR3 length is 15 residues. Incomplete CDR3 DNA: TGTGCCAGCAGCTTAGATTTTATAGGGGGAAAGACG. Translation: CASSLDFIGGKT. The complete CDR3 protein is CASSLDFIGGKTQYF.

As regards this clone: The CDR3 is cut off 3 residues early in the read; its end comes from the germline J gene. The V call is TRBV7-6, the J call TRBJ2-3; TRBD1 matches 9 bases. Germline CDR1 reads SGHVS; CDR2 reads FNYEAQ. The CDR3 totals 15 residues. The DNA read from the CDR3 is TGTGCCAGCAGCCAGCCACAGGGGGCGGGAGAGACG. Translating it yields CASSQPQGAGET. The entire CDR3 sequence reads CASSQPQGAGETQYF.

Points on this clone: Read sequence stops 3 residues before the CDR3 end, and the germline J gene provides the missing end. The chain has TRBV19 and TRBJ2-7; the D is unclear. V lost 2 bases and J 1 base, leaving 12 bases between the germline ends. The CDR3 is made up of 15 amino acids. Looked up from germline, CDR1 is LNHDA and CDR2 is SQIVND (reference sequence). Partial CDR3 DNA: TGTGCCAGTAGTATAAACGCAGGCTTTTCCTACGAG. As protein: CASSINAGFSYE. In full, the CDR3 is CASSINAGFSYEQYF. Complete variable domain (other parts from reference TRBV19 and TRBJ2-7): DGGITQSPKYLFRKEGQNVTLSCEQNLNHDAMYWYRQDPGQGLRLIYYSQIVNDFQKGDIAEGYSVSREKKESFPLTVTSAQKNPTAFYLCASSINAGFSYEQYFGPGTRLTVT.

In the case of this clone: The read finishes 3 residues shy of the CDR3 end, and the germline J gene is used to complete it. The chain couples TRBV5-1 to TRBJ2-3; 10 bases align to TRBD1. V lost 2 bases, J lost 3 bases, and 9 bases stayed unmatched. The CDR3 covers 17 residues. CDR1 and CDR2 from the germline V gene are SGHRS and YFSETQ. CDR3 region: CASSLDLTGGATDTQYF. The part of the CDR3 DNA that was read is TGCGCCAGCAGCTTAGACCTGACAGGGGGCGCGACAGATACG.

On this clone itself: The junction and the germline gene differ at one end; a read error may be behind it. The read finishes 3 residues shy of the CDR3 end, and the germline J gene is used to complete it. The chain joins TRBV6-2 or TRBV6-3 to TRBJ1-6; tentative D call: TRBD1 (5 bases). CDR1 is MNHEY, CDR2 SVGEGT, per germline. The CDR3 runs 14 residues. The CDR3 loop is CVSSHSPREAPLHF. The CDR3 bases that were read are TGTGTCAGCAGTCACTCCCCCAGGGAGGCACCC.

As regards this clone: Read sequence stops 3 residues before the CDR3 end, and the germline J gene provides the missing end. This chain uses TRBV5-6 with TRBJ2-4; perhaps TRBD1 as D (6 bases). The CDR3 runs to 15 residues. With 4 bases removed from V and 3 bases from J, the gap between germline ends came to 14 bases. Germline CDR1 and CDR2: SGHDT and YYEEEE. CDR3 region: CASSHRVIGKNIQYF. CDR3 DNA (partial): TGTGCCAGCAGCCACAGGGTTATCGGCAAAAACATT.

Remarks on this clone: The CDR3 end is not reached by the read, which stops 3 residues before it; the germline J gene fills it in. The chain recombines TRBV29-1 with TRBJ2-7; TRBD1 agrees at 11 bases. This CDR3 has 14 amino acids. V lost 1 base and J lost 3; bases outside the gene matches: 2. Germline V gene lookup returns CDR1 SQVTM and CDR2 ANQGSEA. CDR3 DNA (partial): TGCAGCGTTGAAGGCGGGACAGGGGGCTACGAG. This sequence encodes CSVEGGTGGYE. The full-length CDR3 reads as CSVEGGTGGYEQYF.

Concerning this clone: The read comes to an end 3 residues before the CDR3 does, leaving the germline J gene to fill in the end. V usage is TRBV2 and J usage is TRBJ2-3; TRBD1 agrees at 9 bases. The germline CDR1 and CDR2 sequences are SNHLY and FYNNEI. The CDR3 runs to 15 residues. CDR3 DNA (partial): TGTGCCAGTACAGGGGGCGGTGGGTATAATCAGCCG. It encodes CASTGGGGYNQP. The full CDR3 reads CASTGGGGYNQPQYF.

Regarding this clone: Coverage ceases 3 residues before the CDR3 finishes, and the germline J gene fills in the end. J is TRBJ1-2 and V is TRBV7-9; 8 nucleotides agree with TRBD1. With 7 bases clipped from V and 0 bases from J, the junction kept 4 bases outside the gene matches. Germline lookup yields CDR1 SEHNR and CDR2 FQNEAQ (reference sequence). This CDR3 has 14 amino acids. The CDR3 bases that were read are TGTGCCAGCACTCCGGGACAGGCTAACTATGGC. This codes for CASTPGQANYG. Given in full, the CDR3 is CASTPGQANYGYTF.

As regards this clone: The read comes to an end 3 residues before the CDR3 does, leaving the germline J gene to fill in the end. The chain recombines TRBV12-3 or TRBV12-4 with TRBJ2-5; 7 nucleotides align to TRBD1. The CDR3 contains 16 residues. J lost 1 base, V lost 7 bases, and 12 bases had no gene match. CDR3 DNA (partial): TGTGCCAGCAAAAAGACGCGGACAGGATTCCAAGAGACC. It codes for CASKKTRTGFQET. In full, the CDR3 is CASKKTRTGFQETQYF.

A word on this clone: The read halts 3 residues ahead of the CDR3 end, with the missing end drawn from the germline J gene. This sequence joins TRBV20-1 and TRBJ2-2; 8 nucleotides agree with TRBD1. Germline V CDR1 and CDR2: DFQATT, SNEGSKA (reference sequence). CDR3 size: 15 residues. CDR3 region: CSARDFGTGYEKLFF. CDR3 bases read: TGCAGTGCTAGAGATTTCGGGACAGGATATGAAAAG.

A remark on this clone: Coverage ceases 3 residues before the CDR3 finishes, and the germline J gene fills in the end. The chain combines TRBV4-2 with TRBJ1-2, with 8 bases that match TRBD1. The CDR3 runs 16 residues. V dropped 4 bases and J dropped 4; count of bases not matched to a gene: 11. CDR1 is LGHNA, CDR2 YNFKEQ, per germline. The CDR3 reads CASSPATGGQTYGYTF. The sequenced CDR3 bases are TGTGCCAGCAGCCCAGCAACAGGGGGTCAGACCTATGGC.

As regards this clone: The read gets to within 3 residues of the CDR3 end, and the germline J gene fills in the rest. The rearrangement joins TRBV5-1 to TRBJ2-3; perhaps TRBD1 as D (6 bases). Per the germline V gene, CDR1 is SGHRS and CDR2 is YFSETQ. The CDR3 covers 14 residues. This CDR3 is CASSFQQGEETQYF. Partial CDR3 DNA: TGCGCCAGCAGCTTTCAACAGGGAGAAGAGACG.

Concerning this clone itself: The sequenced fragment ends 3 residues before the CDR3 boundary, so the rest is inferred from the germline J gene. The genes are TRBV19 and TRBJ2-2; TRBD2 is a possible D gene (6 bases). Germline loops: CDR1 LNHDA, CDR2 SQIVND (reference sequence). This CDR3 contains 16 residues. CDR3 DNA, as far as it was read: TGTGCCAGTAGTATATTCGGGGACTCCGCTAATGAAAAG. Its protein is CASSIFGDSANEK. From start to end, the CDR3 is CASSIFGDSANEKLFF.